Below are 4 T cell receptor beta chains sequenced from a single sample in a study of blood T cell repertoires in COVID-19. Profiled with immunoSEQ multiplex PCR; TCRdb holds only in-frame clones, not every one. The table records about 80,000 clones, about 91% of them present only once. The specimen sequenced was peripheral blood. The source of these receptors is a woman of 80 years or more with acute or convalescent COVID-19.

This rearrangement joins TRBV5-5 to TRBJ2-7; D is undetermined. The germline V gene encodes CDR1 SGHKS and CDR2 YYEKEE (reference sequence). This CDR3 has 13 residues. V was clipped by 1 base and J by 1 base, with 6 bases between them. The DNA for the CDR3 is TGTGCCAGCAGCTTGTTGCGGTCCTACGAGCAGTACTTC. Its translation is CASSLLRSYEQYF.

The rearrangement joins TRBV19 to TRBJ2-7; 7 bases map to TRBD2. The germline gives CDR1 LNHDA, CDR2 SQIVND (reference sequence). The CDR3 runs to 16 residues. The J segment lost 7 bases and the V segment lost 5 bases, leaving 17 bases of the junction unmatched. The CDR3 protein is CASSSLWRETLEEQYF. The CDR3 DNA reads TGTGCCAGTAGTTCCCTTTGGCGGGAGACCTTAGAGGAGCAGTACTTC.

The rearrangement links TRBV29-1 to TRBJ2-7; 7 bases are a match to TRBD2. V gave up 4 bases and J gave up 6 bases; unmatched junction bases: 0. The germline CDR1 and CDR2 sequences are SQVTM and ANQGSEA. CDR3 length: 10 amino acids. The DNA of the CDR3 is TGCAGCGTTGGCGGGGGCGAGCAGTACTTC. Protein sequence: CSVGGGEQYF.

This chain uses TRBV5-1 with TRBJ2-7; D possibly corresponds to TRBD2 (6 bases). This CDR3 has 15 residues. V was clipped by 0 bases and J by 0 bases, with 10 bases between them. Looked up from germline, CDR1 is SGHRS and CDR2 is YFSETQ. CDR3 sequence reads: CASSLGLARSYEQYF. CDR3 nucleotides: TGCGCCAGCAGCTTGGGGCTAGCGCGCTCCTACGAGCAGTACTTC. Full variable domain (missing parts from reference TRBV5-1 and TRBJ2-7): KAGVTQTPRYLIKTRGQQVTLSCSPISGHRSVSWYQQTPGQGLQFLFEYFSETQRNKGNFPGRFSGRQFSNSRSEMNVSTLELGDSALYLCASSLGLARSYEQYFGPGTRLTVT.